A selection of T cell receptor beta chains follows, all from one sample in a study of cytomegalovirus exposure and HLA in healthy donors. Clones were read by immunoSEQ multiplex PCR, and TCRdb kept only the in-frame ones, dropping some. The table has under 250,000 clones, over 75% seen once. The sequencing input was PBMCs. These receptors were taken from a woman in her twenties or thirties in good health and CMV-seronegative. CDR3s include the opening cysteine and the closing phenylalanine or tryptophan. The order of the fields is D gene, V gene, J gene, clone size, CDR3 length, CDR3 protein, CDR3 DNA. The D gene is left open where the match is weak. Not every row has a clone size; where given, it reads once, few, many or a size class.

D: TRBD2; V: TRBV9; J: TRBJ2-1; size: NA; length: 17; CDR3: CASSVDSGRRGWDEQFF; DNA: TGTGCCAGCAGCGTAGATAGCGGGAGAAGGGGATGGGATGAGCAGTTCTTC
D: TRBD2; V: TRBV5-1; J: TRBJ2-7; size: NA; length: 11; CDR3: CASSWGGGQYF; DNA: TGCGCCAGCAGCTGGGGGGGAGGGCAGTACTTC
D: NA; V: TRBV18; J: TRBJ1-2; size: NA; length: 13; CDR3: CASSPGTIYGYTF; DNA: TGTGCCAGCTCACCAGGGACAATCTATGGCTACACCTTC
D: NA; V: TRBV29-1; J: TRBJ2-3; size: NA; length: 13; CDR3: CSVEERGTDTQYF; DNA: TGCAGCGTTGAAGAGCGGGGAACAGATACGCAGTATTTT
D: NA; V: TRBV5-1; J: TRBJ2-1; size: NA; length: 12; CDR3: CASSSQYNEQFF; DNA: TGCGCCAGCAGCTCACAGTACAATGAGCAGTTCTTC
D: NA; V: TRBV5-5; J: TRBJ1-6; size: NA; length: 14; CDR3: CASSLARRDSPLHF; DNA: TGTGCCAGCAGCTTAGCCAGGCGGGATTCACCCCTCCACTTT
D: NA; V: TRBV4-1; J: TRBJ2-2; size: NA; length: 16; CDR3: CASSQSPDWSKEELFF; DNA: TGCGCCAGCAGCCAGAGCCCGGACTGGTCAAAAGAGGAGCTGTTTTTT
D: TRBD1; V: TRBV27; J: TRBJ1-1; size: NA; length: 15; CDR3: CASTPQGTGTPEAFF; DNA: TGTGCCAGCACCCCTCAAGGGACAGGTACTCCTGAAGCTTTCTTT
D: TRBD1; V: TRBV16; J: TRBJ2-7; size: NA; length: 13; CDR3: CASSQGQGKEQYF; DNA: TGTGCCAGCAGCCAAGGACAGGGTAAAGAGCAGTACTTC
D: NA; V: TRBV7-9; J: TRBJ2-3; size: NA; length: 15; CDR3: CASSSRLGITDTQYF; DNA: TGTGCCAGCAGCTCCCGACTAGGGATCACAGATACGCAGTATTTT
D: TRBD2; V: TRBV4-2; J: TRBJ2-1; size: NA; length: 16; CDR3: CASSQGTSRRYNEQFF; DNA: TGTGCCAGCAGCCAAGGGACTAGTAGAAGGTACAATGAGCAGTTCTTC
D: NA; V: TRBV5-4; J: TRBJ2-5; size: NA; length: 13; CDR3: CASSSFGGETQYF; DNA: TGTGCCAGCAGCTCGTTTGGGGGGGAGACCCAGTACTTC
D: TRBD1; V: TRBV5-6; J: TRBJ1-2; size: NA; length: 16; CDR3: CASSEPGQPSSYGYTF; DNA: TGTGCCAGCAGCGAGCCGGGACAGCCTTCGAGCTATGGCTACACCTTC
D: TRBD2; V: TRBV5-6; J: TRBJ2-7; size: NA; length: 14; CDR3: CASSPGTRLLEQYF; DNA: TGTGCCAGCAGTCCAGGGACTAGGCTTCTCGAGCAGTACTTC
D: TRBD1; V: TRBV10-2; J: TRBJ2-7; size: NA; length: 14; CDR3: CASSVGDRGHEQYF; DNA: TGCGCCAGCAGTGTGGGGGACAGGGGGCACGAGCAGTACTTC
D: NA; V: TRBV11-3; J: TRBJ2-5; size: NA; length: 14; CDR3: CASSSNRDGETQYF; DNA: TGTGCCAGCAGCTCTAACCGGGATGGAGAGACCCAGTACTTC
D: TRBD2; V: TRBV2; J: TRBJ2-3; size: NA; length: 15; CDR3: CASSEVASGGDTQYF; DNA: TGTGCCAGCAGTGAAGTGGCTAGCGGCGGAGATACGCAGTATTTT
D: NA; V: TRBV10-3; J: TRBJ1-1; size: NA; length: 16; CDR3: CAISESTSAGGTEAFF; DNA: TGTGCCATCAGTGAGTCGACTTCCGCCGGGGGCACTGAAGCTTTCTTT
D: NA; V: TRBV19; J: TRBJ2-1; size: NA; length: 13; CDR3: CASSVTPASEQFF; DNA: TGTGCCAGTAGTGTGACTCCCGCGAGTGAGCAGTTCTTC
D: TRBD1; V: TRBV27; J: TRBJ1-5; size: NA; length: 15; CDR3: CASSIGTGRQQPQHF; DNA: TGTGCCAGCAGTATCGGGACAGGCAGGCAGCAGCCCCAGCATTTT
D: NA; V: TRBV2; J: TRBJ1-1; size: NA; length: 14; CDR3: CASSLTGRDTEAFF; DNA: TGTGCCAGCAGTCTAACAGGGCGGGACACTGAAGCTTTCTTT
D: NA; V: TRBV25-1; J: TRBJ1-2; size: NA; length: 16; CDR3: CASSDGRSEVEFGYTF; DNA: TGTGCCAGCTCGGACGGGAGATCCGAGGTCGAGTTTGGCTACACCTTC
D: TRBD2; V: TRBV2; J: TRBJ2-1; size: NA; length: 18; CDR3: CASFLGGLAGPFYNEQFF; DNA: TGTGCCAGCTTCCTGGGAGGACTAGCGGGCCCCTTTTACAATGAGCAGTTCTTC
D: TRBD2; V: TRBV15; J: TRBJ2-5; size: few; length: 17; CDR3: CATSRVTSGGRGETQYF; DNA: TGTGCCACCAGCAGAGTAACTAGCGGGGGTAGGGGGGAGACCCAGTACTTC
D: TRBD1; V: TRBV29-1; J: TRBJ2-2; size: NA; length: 14; CDR3: CSVYRGSNTGELFF; DNA: TGCAGCGTTTACAGGGGCTCGAACACCGGGGAGCTGTTTTTT
D: NA; V: TRBV5-1; J: TRBJ1-3; size: NA; length: 18; CDR3: CASSWGRGRRDHGNTIYF; DNA: TGCGCCAGCAGCTGGGGGAGGGGGAGGAGGGACCATGGAAACACCATATATTTT
D: TRBD1; V: TRBV5-1; J: TRBJ2-7; size: NA; length: 16; CDR3: CASRPPGTGHNYEQYF; DNA: TGCGCCAGCAGGCCACCTGGGACAGGACACAACTACGAGCAGTACTTC
D: TRBD1; V: TRBV18; J: TRBJ1-5; size: once; length: 15; CDR3: CASSPDRVRNQPQHF; DNA: TGTGCCAGCTCACCAGACAGGGTGAGGAATCAGCCCCAGCATTTT
D: TRBD2; V: TRBV30; J: TRBJ2-5; size: NA; length: 14; CDR3: CAWRVAGFQETQYF; DNA: TGTGCCTGGAGAGTAGCGGGGTTCCAAGAGACCCAGTACTTC
D: NA; V: TRBV19; J: TRBJ2-5; size: NA; length: 14; CDR3: CASSIVADQETQYF; DNA: TGTGCCAGTAGTATAGTGGCAGACCAAGAGACCCAGTACTTC
D: NA; V: TRBV5-4; J: TRBJ1-2; size: once; length: 12; CDR3: CASSSRTYGYTF; DNA: TGTGCCAGCAGCTCCAGGACTTATGGCTACACCTTC
D: NA; V: TRBV2; J: TRBJ2-7; size: NA; length: 11; CDR3: CASSEGTEQYF; DNA: TGTGCCAGCAGTGAAGGGACTGAGCAGTACTTC
D: NA; V: TRBV30; J: TRBJ1-4; size: NA; length: 16; CDR3: CAWSVRRSSLNEKLFF; DNA: TGTGCCTGGAGTGTACGTAGGAGTAGCTTAAATGAAAAACTGTTTTTT
D: NA; V: TRBV5-6; J: TRBJ2-6; size: NA; length: 15; CDR3: CASNPIYSGANVLTF; DNA: TGTGCCAGCAACCCGATCTACTCTGGGGCCAACGTCCTGACTTTC
D: NA; V: TRBV5-5; J: TRBJ1-4; size: NA; length: 13; CDR3: CASSLSRVGKLFF; DNA: TGTGCCAGCAGCTTGAGCAGGGTCGGGAAACTGTTTTTT
D: NA; V: TRBV9; J: TRBJ2-3; size: few; length: 15; CDR3: CASSVGLRNTDTQYF; DNA: TGTGCCAGCAGCGTAGGACTCAGAAACACAGATACGCAGTATTTT
D: NA; V: TRBV5-1; J: TRBJ2-7; size: NA; length: 15; CDR3: CASSLGTDSSYEQYF; DNA: TGCGCCAGCAGCTTGGGTACAGACAGCTCCTACGAGCAGTACTTC
D: NA; V: TRBV6-1; J: TRBJ2-5; size: NA; length: 14; CDR3: CASNRRTAQETQYF; DNA: TGTGCCAGCAATAGAAGGACAGCCCAAGAGACCCAGTACTTC
D: TRBD1; V: TRBV5-1; J: TRBJ1-1; size: NA; length: 14; CDR3: CASSAYRGSTEAFF; DNA: TGCGCCAGCAGCGCGTACAGGGGGTCCACTGAAGCTTTCTTT
D: TRBD1; V: TRBV12-5; J: TRBJ2-1; size: NA; length: 16; CDR3: CASGNGQGASYNEQFF; DNA: TGTGCTAGTGGTAACGGACAGGGGGCGTCCTACAATGAGCAGTTCTTC
D: TRBD2; V: TRBV9; J: TRBJ2-3; size: NA; length: 18; CDR3: CASSAGGAGGPSGDTQYF; DNA: TGTGCCAGCAGCGCGGGTGGAGCGGGGGGGCCCTCGGGAGATACGCAGTATTTT
D: NA; V: TRBV13; J: TRBJ2-7; size: NA; length: 11; CDR3: CASSLRNEQYF; DNA: TGTGCCAGCAGCTTGAGGAATGAGCAGTACTTC